The clone carrying this T cell receptor (beta chain) was seen repeatedly, ten times or more. Its antigen is unknown. These data originate in a study of blood T cells in healthy people across ages. Study-level points and caveats: Strong correlation existed between TCR beta diversity and naive T cell percentage.

In germline, CDR1 is MNHEY, CDR2 SVGAGI. Losses at the gene ends were 2 bases for V and 8 bases for J; bases not matched to a gene: 10. The length of the CDR3 is 16 residues. A sample-barcoded 5' primer and a J-beta primer mix were used in a second PCR of about 7 to 12 cycles. TCRdb re-called the 5' RACE reads with MiXCR, one entry per CDR3 protein. The table shows approximately 810,000 distinct CDR3 sequences, with under 30% occurring only once. The sequence derives from an elderly woman in good health. V usage is TRBV6-5 and J usage is TRBJ2-3, with 10 bases matching TRBD2. Sample: blood. The CDR3 DNA follows: TGTGCCAGCAGTTACCCTAGCGGGGGCGGGCCGCCTACGCAGTATTTT. Translated, it gives CASSYPSGGGPPTQYF.